The 22 T cell receptor beta chains reported below all come from one sample, sequenced in a study of naive and memory T cell subsets. Study observations and caveats: Naive repertoires, especially CD8, held a few larger clonotypes, possibly memory cells re-expressing CD45RA.

These receptors' targets are unknown. The beta constant-region primer was an equimolar mix of two oligonucleotides covering TRBC1 and TRBC2. The ligated cDNA underwent four PCR rounds using SP2 and nested alpha and beta constant-region primers. TCRdb analysed the UMI-ligation and nested PCR reads with MiXCR anew, one entry per CDR3 protein. The sample records roughly 150,000 distinct CDR3 sequences, about 20% being singletons. Sequenced: naive CD4+ T cells from blood. Every receptor here comes from a human donor in good health.

This clonotype was counted a few times. The J gene is TRBJ2-1, the V gene TRBV28, with TRBD1 matching 7 bases. This CDR3 has 17 residues. Germline CDR1 is MDHEN and CDR2 is SYDVKM. V shed 3 bases, J shed 4 bases, and the junction held 12 bases outside the gene matches. In DNA, the CDR3 is TGTGCCAGCAGTTTCCTGACAGGGAGCCCCCCTTACAATGAGCAGTTCTTC. It translates to CASSFLTGSPPYNEQFF.

This rearrangement joins TRBV27 to TRBJ2-2; D perhaps matches TRBD1 (5 bases). The CDR3 runs to 17 residues. V dropped 5 bases and J dropped 0 bases, with 16 bases sitting between them. CDR1 is MNHEY, CDR2 SMNVEV, per germline (reference sequence). This CDR3 is CASSLGAPIANTGELFF. The CDR3, as DNA: TGTGCCAGCAGTCTTGGGGCGCCTATCGCGAACACCGGGGAGCTGTTTTTT.

This clonotype was counted a few times. The rearrangement joins TRBV6-1 to TRBJ2-7, with D possibly TRBD1 on 5 matching bases. The germline V gene encodes CDR1 MNHNS and CDR2 SASEGT. The length of the CDR3 is 13 residues. V was shortened by 2 bases and J by 1 base, with 6 bases between the two germline ends. CDR3 sequence: CASSERQSYEQYF. In nucleotides, the CDR3 is TGTGCCAGCAGTGAACGACAGTCCTACGAGCAGTACTTC.

This clonotype was detected a few times. The chain couples TRBV10-1 to TRBJ2-5, with D unclear. The germline V and J ends were trimmed by 0 bases and 4 bases, with 3 bases remaining between them. This CDR3 comprises 12 residues. Germline V lookup: CDR1 WNHNN, CDR2 SYGVQD (reference sequence). The CDR3 coding sequence is TGCGCCAGCAGTGAGTCGGGAGAGACCCAGTACTTC. Its translation: CASSESGETQYF.

This clonotype was seen more than once but under ten times. The chain uses TRBV20-1 and TRBJ2-7, with 14 bases lining up with TRBD2. V trimming: 5 bases; J trimming: 0 bases; junction bases outside the gene matches: 6. This CDR3 is built from 16 residues. Germline CDR1 is DFQATT and CDR2 is SNEGSKA (reference sequence). Here the CDR3 reads CSAYSGTSGSSYEQYF. The DNA of the CDR3 is TGCAGTGCTTATTCCGGGACTAGCGGGAGCTCCTACGAGCAGTACTTC.

This clonotype was picked up many times. This chain uses TRBV7-2 with TRBJ2-7; TRBD2 matches 8 bases. The J segment lost 2 bases and the V segment lost 1 base, leaving 4 bases of the junction unmatched. Germline V gene data show CDR1 as SGHTA and CDR2 as FQGNSA. The CDR3 has 15 residues. CDR3 region: CASSLGTSGTYEQYF. DNA for the CDR3: TGTGCCAGCAGCTTAGGTACTAGCGGAACCTACGAGCAGTACTTC.

This clonotype was detected only a few times. V is TRBV6-5 and J is TRBJ2-7, with 10 bases aligning to TRBD2. This CDR3 has 15 amino acids. From germline, CDR1 is MNHEY and CDR2 SVGAGI. The V segment lost 4 bases and the J segment 6 bases; nucleotides outside the gene matches: 9. The CDR3 nucleotides read TGTGCCAGCAGTTCCAGCTTAGCGGGGGGACGCGAGCAGTACTTC. This translates into CASSSSLAGGREQYF.

The chain carries TRBV20-1 and TRBJ1-5; possible D gene TRBD1, 6 bases. The CDR3 covers 13 residues. The V end lost 6 bases, the J end lost 3 bases, and 12 bases lay between the germline ends. The V gene's germline CDR1 is DFQATT and CDR2 SNEGSKA (reference sequence). CDR3 coding DNA: TGCAGTGCCCTCCGGGACACCAATCAGCCCCAGCATTTT. Protein product: CSALRDTNQPQHF.

This clonotype was found a few times. V and J are TRBV7-6 and TRBJ2-2; 12 bases map to TRBD2. CDR1 SGHVS and CDR2 FNYEAQ come from the germline V gene. CDR3 length: 15 residues. Trimming at V came to 2 bases and at J to 6 bases, leaving 1 base not matched to a gene. CDR3 loop: CASSLLAGGPGELFF. The CDR3 DNA reads TGTGCCAGCAGCTTACTAGCGGGAGGGCCCGGGGAGCTGTTTTTT.

The chain couples TRBV5-1 to TRBJ1-5; D may be TRBD1 (5 bases). This CDR3 is built from 15 residues. V was cut by 4 bases and J by 2 bases, with 13 bases left in between. Germline values: CDR1 SGHRS, CDR2 YFSETQ. This CDR3 is CASSLFAGGNQPQHF. CDR3 DNA sequence: TGCGCCAGCAGCCTCTTCGCGGGGGGCAATCAGCCCCAGCATTTT.

The V call is TRBV20-1, the J call TRBJ2-1; 13 positions match TRBD2. Germline V gene sequence: CDR1 DFQATT, CDR2 SNEGSKA (reference sequence). Unmatched junction bases numbered 6, after V lost 6 bases and J lost 1 base. This CDR3 comprises 16 residues. The CDR3 DNA follows: TGCAGTGCAGGACTAGCGGGAGTCCGGTCCTACAATGAGCAGTTCTTC. Translating it yields CSAGLAGVRSYNEQFF.

This clonotype was recorded a few times. This chain joins TRBV6-2 or TRBV6-3 and TRBJ2-7, with TRBD1 identical over 7 bases. V gave up 2 bases and J gave up 3 bases; unmatched junction bases: 10. This CDR3 has 16 amino acids. Germline V CDR1 and CDR2: MNHEY, SVGEGT. The CDR3: CASSYATGTVDYEQYF. The CDR3 DNA reads TGTGCCAGCAGTTACGCCACCGGGACAGTAGACTACGAGCAGTACTTC.

This clonotype was recorded at least ten times. The chain couples TRBV30 to TRBJ2-1; tentative D call: TRBD2 (6 bases). The CDR3 consists of 17 residues. V was cut by 4 bases and J by 0 bases, with 19 bases left in between. The germline CDR1 and CDR2 sequences are GTSNPN and SVGIG (reference sequence). The chain's CDR3 is CAWTMGLQVSSYNEQFF. CDR3 bases: TGTGCCTGGACCATGGGACTGCAAGTTAGCTCCTACAATGAGCAGTTCTTC.

The chain carries TRBV7-9 and TRBJ2-5; no definite D call. The CDR3 has 13 amino acids. The V gene's germline CDR1 is SEHNR and CDR2 FQNEAQ (reference sequence). The ends were cut back, 1 base at V and 4 bases at J, with 7 bases in the middle. The DNA of the CDR3 is TGTGCCAGCAGCTTAGGGGGAACAGAGACCCAGTACTTC. It is translated as CASSLGGTETQYF.

This clonotype was counted only a few times. The chain uses TRBV20-1 and TRBJ2-1, with D possibly TRBD2 on 5 matching bases. The CDR3 has 14 residues. Germline CDR1 and CDR2: DFQATT and SNEGSKA (reference sequence). V dropped 1 base and J dropped 3 bases, with 10 bases sitting between them. Here the CDR3 reads CSARAGELYNEQFF. For the CDR3, the DNA is TGCAGTGCTAGAGCCGGGGAACTCTACAATGAGCAGTTCTTC.

V is TRBV29-1 and J is TRBJ2-1; a weak D match, TRBD1 (7 bases). Trimming removed 7 bases from V and 6 bases from J, with 13 bases in between. The CDR3 is 12 residues long. Looked up from germline, CDR1 is SQVTM and CDR2 is ANQGSEA. CDR3 in amino acids: CSGYRGGNEQFF. DNA of the CDR3: TGCAGCGGCTACAGGGGAGGCAATGAGCAGTTCTTC.

This clonotype was seen more than once but under ten times. The V call is TRBV4-3, the J call TRBJ1-2; 9 nucleotides agree with TRBD1. V was pared by 4 bases and J by 8 bases, with 11 bases of the junction left unmatched. Germline V lookup: CDR1 LGHNA, CDR2 YSLEER. The CDR3 spans 15 residues. This CDR3 is CASSRLPGQGFGYTF. Written as DNA, the CDR3 is TGCGCCAGCAGCCGCCTACCGGGACAGGGTTTCGGCTACACCTTC.

The rearrangement links TRBV20-1 to TRBJ2-1, with 9 bases aligning to TRBD2. The CDR3 totals 16 residues. V gave up 8 bases and J gave up 0 bases; unmatched junction bases: 11. The germline CDR1 and CDR2 sequences are DFQATT and SNEGSKA (reference sequence). CDR3 bases: TGCAGTTTCGTTTTACTAGCGGGTGTCTCCTACAATGAGCAGTTCTTC. This codes for CSFVLLAGVSYNEQFF.

The chain couples TRBV19 to TRBJ2-7; 7 bases are a match to TRBD1. The CDR3 is 15 amino acids. Trimming at V came to 3 bases and at J to 3 bases, leaving 8 bases not matched to a gene. Germline V gene data show CDR1 as LNHDA and CDR2 as SQIVND (reference sequence). The CDR3: CASSMPGTANYEQYF. The CDR3, as DNA: TGTGCCAGTAGTATGCCCGGGACAGCCAACTACGAGCAGTACTTC.

A few counts support this clonotype. The rearrangement links TRBV20-1 to TRBJ2-2, with D perhaps matching TRBD1 (6 bases). CDR3 length: 12 residues. Germline assignment: CDR1 DFQATT and CDR2 SNEGSKA (reference sequence). V was clipped by 4 bases and J by 6 bases, with 9 bases between them. The CDR3 reads CSAKQGPGELFF. Here the CDR3 DNA reads TGCAGTGCTAAACAGGGACCCGGGGAGCTGTTTTTT.

This sequence joins TRBV12-3 or TRBV12-4 and TRBJ1-1; the D is unclear. The CDR3 consists of 12 residues. V lost 6 bases to trimming and J lost 7 bases, with 12 bases between them. CDR3 amino acids: CASSETSDEAFF. The CDR3 nucleotides read TGTGCCAGCAGCGAGACTAGCGATGAAGCTTTCTTT.

This clonotype appeared a few times. The V and J genes are TRBV6-6 and TRBJ2-5, with D possibly TRBD1 on 6 matching bases. Trimming cost V 4 bases and J 1 base, with 16 bases left between them. The CDR3 covers 16 residues. The V gene's germline CDR1 is MNHNY and CDR2 SVGAGI (reference sequence). The CDR3 protein is CASSSHGRGGQETQYF. In nucleotides, the CDR3 is TGTGCCAGCAGTTCCCACGGCAGGGGTGGCCAAGAGACCCAGTACTTC.